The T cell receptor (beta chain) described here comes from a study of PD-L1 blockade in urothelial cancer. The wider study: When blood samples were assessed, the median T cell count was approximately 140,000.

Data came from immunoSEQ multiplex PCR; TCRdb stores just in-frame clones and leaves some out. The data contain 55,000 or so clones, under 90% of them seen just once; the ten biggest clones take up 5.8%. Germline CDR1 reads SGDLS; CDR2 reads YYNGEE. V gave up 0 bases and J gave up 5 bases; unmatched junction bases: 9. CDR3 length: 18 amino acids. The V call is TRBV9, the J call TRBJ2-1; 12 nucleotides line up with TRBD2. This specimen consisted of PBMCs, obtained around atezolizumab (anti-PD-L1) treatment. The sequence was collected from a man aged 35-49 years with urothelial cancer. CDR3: CASSVGASGRGGHNEQFF. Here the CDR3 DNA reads TGTGCCAGCAGCGTAGGGGCTAGCGGGAGGGGGGGGCACAATGAGCAGTTCTTC.